This TCR beta chain was found in a study of blood T cell repertoires in COVID-19. As for the study in general: Collection of acute and convalescent COVID-19 samples took place in the United States, Italy and Spain. In each case, the material was cDNA or gDNA derived from T cells, B-cell-depleted T cells, or PBMCs.

V lost 8 bases to trimming and J lost 4 bases, with 14 bases between them. Germline V gives CDR1 MNHEY, CDR2 SVGAGI. The CDR3 consists of 13 residues. Methods used by the authors: Reference gene primer amplification in the assay estimated nucleated cell counts. Produced via immunoSEQ multiplex PCR; TCRdb's table is partial and in-frame only. That table is the source of V, J and clone size, and D and trimming were worked out from the DNA. The sample holds 85,000 to 90,000 clones; roughly four fifths are singletons and the top ten take about 1.2%. The chain couples TRBV6-5 to TRBJ1-2; D is perhaps TRBD1 (5 bases). This TCR derives from a woman older than 75 with acute or convalescent COVID-19. Sequenced material: peripheral blood. The CDR3 bases are TGTGCCAGCTCCCCGGGGGAGGTCTATGGCTACACCTTC. Protein sequence: CASSPGEVYGYTF.